This TCR beta chain was captured in a study of radiation and T cells in renal cell carcinoma. Whole-study context: Nephrectomy followed 15 Gy stereotactic body radiation by 4 weeks.

Time point here: baseline pretreatment blood. Treatment denoted: 15 Gy SBRT to primary tumor, nephrectomy 4 weeks later. After SBRT, blood was collected at 2 and 4 weeks, plus baseline. Germline V CDR1 and CDR2: WSHSY, SAAADI. This CDR3 is built from 13 residues. The V end was cut by 5 bases, the J end by 10 bases, with 17 bases between. Study conclusions and caveats: In blood, top tumor clones expanded by 2 weeks, shrinking by 4. No pretreatment tumor biopsies were available for baseline clonotypes.

With regard to this clone: Antigen: not known.

Only in-frame clones appear in the TCRdb table, and some are missing; sequencing was by immunoSEQ multiplex PCR. Here the sample spans more than 95,000 clones, about four fifths being singletons. The sample was blood, taken from a patient whose treatment included radiotherapy and nephrectomy. This sequence originates from a woman in her sixties or seventies with renal cell carcinoma. V and J are TRBV10-2 and TRBJ1-1, with D maybe TRBD1 (5 bases). In DNA, the CDR3 is TGCGCCAGCAGTAAAGGGCAGGGTCTCGGAGCTTTCTTT. Amino acids: CASSKGQGLGAFF.